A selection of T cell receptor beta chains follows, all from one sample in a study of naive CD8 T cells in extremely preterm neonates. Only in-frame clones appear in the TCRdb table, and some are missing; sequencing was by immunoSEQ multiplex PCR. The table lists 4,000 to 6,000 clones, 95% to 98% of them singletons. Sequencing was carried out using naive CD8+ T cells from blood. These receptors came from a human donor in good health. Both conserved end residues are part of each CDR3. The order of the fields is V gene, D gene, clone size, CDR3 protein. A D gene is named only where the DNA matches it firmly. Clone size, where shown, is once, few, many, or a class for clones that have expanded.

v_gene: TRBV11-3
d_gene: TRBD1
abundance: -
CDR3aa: CASSPRQGAYEQYF

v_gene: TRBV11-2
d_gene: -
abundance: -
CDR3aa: CASSLRGQGQPVYGYTF

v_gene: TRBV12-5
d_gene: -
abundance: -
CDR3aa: CASGLNGGMAKNIQYF

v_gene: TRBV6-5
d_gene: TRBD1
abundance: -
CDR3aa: CASSQSYGQDTEAFF

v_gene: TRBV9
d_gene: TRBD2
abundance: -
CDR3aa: CASSVGGAGGTDTQYF

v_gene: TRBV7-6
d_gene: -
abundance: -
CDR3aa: CASSLAPRQTMNSPLHF

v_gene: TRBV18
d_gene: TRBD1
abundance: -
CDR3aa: CASSPFGQERDEQYF

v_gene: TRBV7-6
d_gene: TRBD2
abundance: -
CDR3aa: CASSFGTRISSVSYEQYF

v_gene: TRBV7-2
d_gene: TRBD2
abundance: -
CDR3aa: CASSLGTSLSYEQYF

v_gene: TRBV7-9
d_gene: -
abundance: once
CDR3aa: CASRPEGPRDEQYF

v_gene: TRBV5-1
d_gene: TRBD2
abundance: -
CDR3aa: CASIAGGNEQFF

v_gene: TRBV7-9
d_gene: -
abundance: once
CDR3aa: CASSQPGTLSGEQYF

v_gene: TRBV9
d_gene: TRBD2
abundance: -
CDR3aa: CASSVGGGNGYEQYF

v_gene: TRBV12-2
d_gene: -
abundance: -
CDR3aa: CASRPYRTGGTGELFF

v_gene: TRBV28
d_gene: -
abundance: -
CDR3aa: CASSPGQNPGYGYTF

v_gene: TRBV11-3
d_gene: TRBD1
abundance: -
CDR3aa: CASSLEEGTGPSRRLREQYF

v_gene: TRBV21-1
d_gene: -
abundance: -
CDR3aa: CASSPGCSKLTGELFF

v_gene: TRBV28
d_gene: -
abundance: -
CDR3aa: CASSPTGGKNTGELFF

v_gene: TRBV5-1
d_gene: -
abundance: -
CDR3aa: CASCEVPYNEQFF

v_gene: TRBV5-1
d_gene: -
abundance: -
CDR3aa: CASSLARTPTTDTQYF

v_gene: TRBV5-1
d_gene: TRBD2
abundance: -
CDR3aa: CASSLLAGDEQYF

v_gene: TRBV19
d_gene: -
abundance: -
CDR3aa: CASSIGSAPLHF

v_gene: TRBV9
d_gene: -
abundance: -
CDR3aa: CASSVGAEAYEQYF

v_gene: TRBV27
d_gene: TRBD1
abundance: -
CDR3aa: CASSLGTGASTEAFF

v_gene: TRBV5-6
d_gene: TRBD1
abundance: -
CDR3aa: CASSFGTGGGKLFF

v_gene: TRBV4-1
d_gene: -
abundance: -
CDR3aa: CASSQRQWSGELFF

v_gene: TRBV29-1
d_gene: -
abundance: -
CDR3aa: CSAFSETQYF

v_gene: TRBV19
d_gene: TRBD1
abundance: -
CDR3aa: CASSADRVGQPQHF

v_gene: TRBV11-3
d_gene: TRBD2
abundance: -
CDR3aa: CASSPGLAGVPETQYF

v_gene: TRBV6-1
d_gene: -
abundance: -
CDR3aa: CASSGRGLSYEQYF

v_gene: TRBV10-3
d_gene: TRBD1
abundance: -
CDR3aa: CAITSERVGTGGYNEQFF

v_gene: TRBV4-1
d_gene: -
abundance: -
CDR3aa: CASSLTGDSANTEAFF

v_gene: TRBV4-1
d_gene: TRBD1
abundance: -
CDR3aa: CASSQGQGSGETQYF

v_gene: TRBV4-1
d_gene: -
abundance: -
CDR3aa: CASSQDPSGGRYF

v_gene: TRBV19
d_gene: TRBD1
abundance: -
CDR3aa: CASSRDRATNEKLFF